This TCR beta chain stems from a study of OX40 agonist ivuxolimab in advanced cancers. Study summary: Patients were about 83% male with ages roughly 20 to 90, mean about 54. General study findings and limits: CD8+ T cells (on average) carried more expanded clones than CD4+ T cells.

Repertoires were generated with immunoSEQ multiplex PCR, while TCRdb's copy carries only in-frame clones and drops some. There are approximately 80,000 clones in the sample; approximately 94% occur only once, and roughly a tenth lies in the top ten. About this clone: Its antigen remains unidentified.

CDR1 and CDR2 (germline): SGDLS, YYNGEE. The CDR3 covers 14 residues. Trimming shortened V by 0 bases and J by 3 bases, and 9 bases separated the two germline ends. Blood was sampled at baseline, cycle 4 day 1, and cycle 7 day 1. The sequencing here drew on CD4+ or CD8+ T cells sorted from blood, taken in a trial of the OX40 agonist ivuxolimab. This chain links TRBV9 with TRBJ1-2; D might be TRBD1 (5 bases). The TCR sequence derives from an adult with an advanced solid tumor such as melanoma, head and neck, liver or kidney cancer. The CDR3 sequence: CASSVVGGDYGYTF. The DNA of the CDR3 is TGTGCCAGCAGCGTAGTAGGAGGGGACTATGGCTACACCTTC. Supplemented by reference TRBV9 and TRBJ1-2, the full variable domain reads DSGVTQTPKHLITATGQRVTLRCSPRSGDLSVYWYQQSLDQGLQFLIQYYNGEERAKGNILERFSAQQFPDLHSELNLSSLELGDSALYFCASSVVGGDYGYTFGSGTRLTVV.